Following are 8 T cell receptor beta chains from one sample sequenced in a study of shared clonotypes between healthy human individuals. Sequenced by immunoSEQ multiplex PCR; TCRdb stores in-frame clones only, minus some. The sample records some 1,400,000 clones, roughly 96% being singletons. Sequenced: naive CD4+ T cells sorted from blood. Subset noted: CD45RA+ positively selected. All receptors come from a man aged 30 to 45 in good health.

V and J are TRBV5-1 and TRBJ1-1; the D is unclear. This CDR3 is built from 13 residues. The V gene's germline CDR1 is SGHRS and CDR2 YFSETQ. Deletions cut 4 bases from V and 4 bases from J, with 11 bases between. In DNA, the CDR3 is TGCGCCAGCAGCCCTTCGTGGGGCACTGAAGCTTTCTTT. Its translation is CASSPSWGTEAFF.

V usage is TRBV7-9 and J usage is TRBJ2-5, with D possibly called TRBD1 or TRBD2 (5 bases each). V was pared by 0 bases and J by 5 bases, with 13 bases between. Per germline, CDR1 SEHNR and CDR2 FQNEAQ (reference sequence). The CDR3 is made up of 15 amino acids. The chain's CDR3 is CASSLALRGEETQYF. CDR3 sequence (DNA): TGTGCCAGCAGCTTAGCGTTGAGGGGAGAGGAGACCCAGTACTTC. Full variable domain (rest looked up from reference TRBV7-9 and TRBJ2-5): DTGVSQNPRHKITKRGQNVTFRCDPISEHNRLYWYRQTLGQGPEFLTYFQNEAQLEKSRLLSDRFSAERPKGSFSTLEIQRTEQGDSAMYLCASSLALRGEETQYFGPGTRLLVL.

The rearrangement joins TRBV5-6 to TRBJ1-1; D call uncertain. This CDR3 has 15 residues. V was cut by 0 bases and J by 0 bases, with 9 bases left in between. Germline lookup yields CDR1 SGHDT and CDR2 YYEEEE. The CDR3 DNA follows: TGTGCCAGCAGCTTGGTATCGCGGTTGAACACTGAAGCTTTCTTT. It is translated as CASSLVSRLNTEAFF.

The table lists this clone with a count of one. The J gene is TRBJ2-2, the V gene TRBV7-3; TRBD2 aligns across 8 bases. J gave up 7 bases and V 5 bases, and 18 bases lay outside the gene matches. CDR1 and CDR2 from the germline V gene are SGHTA and FQGTGA. This CDR3 is 18 amino acids long. CDR3 protein: CASSPLSAGRALGGELFF. CDR3 nucleotides: TGTGCCAGCAGCCCCCTTTCGGCCGGGAGGGCCCTCGGCGGGGAGCTGTTTTTT. Supplemented by reference TRBV7-3 and TRBJ2-2, the full variable domain reads GAGVSQTPSNKVTEKGKYVELRCDPISGHTALYWYRQSLGQGPEFLIYFQGTGAADDSGLPNDRFFAVRPEGSVSTLKIQRTERGDSAVYLCASSPLSAGRALGGELFFGEGSRLTVL.

The chain carries TRBV7-8 and TRBJ1-5; 7 bases fit TRBD1. Germline CDR1 SGHVS, CDR2 FQNEAQ. The CDR3 spans 17 residues. Trimming cost V 2 bases and J 4 bases; bases outside gene matches: 11. In DNA, the CDR3 is TGTGCCAGCAGCTTAAGGCCAATGGACAGGTTGAATCAGCCCCAGCATTTT. It specifies CASSLRPMDRLNQPQHF.

The V and J genes are TRBV2 and TRBJ1-4; D uncertain. This CDR3 comprises 13 residues. V was shortened by 1 base and J by 11 bases, with 11 bases between the two germline ends. The germline gives CDR1 SNHLY, CDR2 FYNNEI. CDR3 amino acids: CASSEEQVGKLFF. The CDR3 DNA reads TGTGCCAGCAGTGAAGAGCAGGTGGGGAAACTGTTTTTT.

Note on this clone: Distinct nucleotide sequences in the sample also encode this CDR3. This rearrangement joins TRBV5-4 to TRBJ1-1; D uncertain. Trimming took 4 bases from V and 1 from J, leaving 8 bases between them. The CDR3 totals 13 residues. In germline, CDR1 is SGHNT, CDR2 YYREEE (reference sequence). CDR3 in amino acids: CASSPRANTEAFF. The DNA of the CDR3 is TGTGCCAGCAGCCCCAGAGCGAACACTGAAGCTTTCTTT.

V usage is TRBV7-9 and J usage is TRBJ2-5; TRBD1 matches 9 bases. The CDR3 is made up of 13 amino acids. V trimming: 8 bases; J trimming: 5 bases; junction bases outside the gene matches: 6. Germline CDR1 reads SEHNR; CDR2 reads FQNEAQ (reference sequence). The CDR3 nucleotides are TGTGCCAGCCACAGGGGGCCTTTGGAGACCCAGTACTTC. Amino acids: CASHRGPLETQYF.